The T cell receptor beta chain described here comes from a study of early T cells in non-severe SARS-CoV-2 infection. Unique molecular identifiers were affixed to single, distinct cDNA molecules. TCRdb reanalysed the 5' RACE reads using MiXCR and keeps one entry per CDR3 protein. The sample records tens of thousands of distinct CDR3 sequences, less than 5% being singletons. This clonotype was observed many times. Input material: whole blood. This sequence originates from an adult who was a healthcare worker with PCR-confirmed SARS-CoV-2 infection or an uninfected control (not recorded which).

For the CDR3, the DNA is TGTGCCAGCAGTAAAACCCAGGGAAGGAGAGCTTTCTTT. Translating gives CASSKTQGRRAFF. V gene TRBV21-1 combines with J gene TRBJ1-1; the table assigns TRBD1, which was not confirmed against the DNA. TRBV21-1 is flagged as a pseudogene. The CDR3 spans 13 residues.